These 5 T cell receptor beta chains were sequenced from one sample in a study of T cell responses to AZD1222 COVID-19 vaccine. Some clones are missing from TCRdb's copy, which holds only in-frame ones; the method was immunoSEQ multiplex PCR. Of around 120,000 clones listed, roughly 89% are singletons. The specimen was peripheral blood, collected on day 0 of AZD1222 vaccination. The source of these receptors is an adult in good health.

The rearrangement uses TRBV4-2 and TRBJ1-1; D might be TRBD1 (5 bases). Trimming removed 4 bases from V and 10 bases from J, with 16 bases in between. This CDR3 comprises 13 residues. CDR1 is LGHNA and CDR2 is YNFKEQ in the germline V gene. The CDR3 reads CASSPGRWGGAFF. The CDR3 region has the DNA TGTGCCAGCAGCCCAGGGAGGTGGGGGGGAGCTTTCTTT.

This sequence joins TRBV20-1 and TRBJ1-2; TRBD1 agrees at 8 bases. CDR3 length: 11 amino acids. The V segment lost 6 bases and the J segment 5 bases; nucleotides outside the gene matches: 2. Germline CDR1 DFQATT, CDR2 SNEGSKA (reference sequence). Here the CDR3 DNA reads TGCAGTGCCAGGACAGGGTATGGCTACACCTTC. It encodes CSARTGYGYTF.

This clone was seen only a few times. The CDR3 region is CSFRDLALNTEAFF. CDR3 bases: TGCAGCTTCCGGGACTTGGCCCTGAACACTGAAGCTTTCTTT. The rearrangement joins TRBV29-1 to TRBJ1-1; maybe TRBD1 (5 bases). Germline values: CDR1 SQVTM, CDR2 ANQGSEA. CDR3 length equals 14 residues. V was trimmed by 8 bases and J by 0 bases, leaving 16 bases between them.

J is TRBJ2-1 and V is TRBV13; 10 bases agree with TRBD1. The CDR3 length is 15 residues. Germline loops: CDR1 PRHDT, CDR2 FYEKMQ (reference sequence). With 5 bases clipped from V and 9 bases from J, the junction kept 10 bases outside the gene matches. The CDR3 sequence: CASSVTGTGEAEQFF. CDR3 nucleotide sequence: TGTGCCAGCAGCGTTACCGGGACAGGGGAGGCTGAGCAGTTCTTC.

The chain couples TRBV2 to TRBJ1-2; 8 nucleotides align to TRBD1. Germline V lookup: CDR1 SNHLY, CDR2 FYNNEI. This CDR3 is 13 amino acids long. Losses at the gene ends were 7 bases for V and 8 bases for J; bases not matched to a gene: 9. The CDR3, as DNA: TGTGCCAGCATCACAACAGGGGGACGGGGCTACACCTTC. Translating it yields CASITTGGRGYTF.